The sequence of this TCR beta chain was determined in a study of cytomegalovirus exposure and HLA in healthy donors. Note on this clone: Its antigen is still unknown. Other DNA sequences in the same sample also yield this CDR3.

V dropped 0 bases and J dropped 3 bases, with 8 bases sitting between them. There are 14 residues in the CDR3. CDR1 is SGDLS and CDR2 is YYNGEE in the germline V gene. A multiplex PCR was run with 60 Vbeta primers and 13 Jbeta primers. This table comes from immunoSEQ multiplex PCR, and its TCRdb copy is limited to in-frame clones, with some not included. This table holds 100,000 or so clones, 60% to 80% found once. The study's findings and limits: Confirmation in vitro established that three CMV-associated chains were specific for CMV antigens.

The sample comprised PBMCs. The genes are TRBV9 and TRBJ2-3, with D perhaps TRBD1 (5 bases). The TCR comes from a woman aged 40 to 50 in good health and CMV-seropositive. CDR3 in amino acids: CASSVDAGTDTQYF. CDR3 sequence (DNA): TGTGCCAGCAGCGTAGATGCAGGGACAGATACGCAGTATTTT.